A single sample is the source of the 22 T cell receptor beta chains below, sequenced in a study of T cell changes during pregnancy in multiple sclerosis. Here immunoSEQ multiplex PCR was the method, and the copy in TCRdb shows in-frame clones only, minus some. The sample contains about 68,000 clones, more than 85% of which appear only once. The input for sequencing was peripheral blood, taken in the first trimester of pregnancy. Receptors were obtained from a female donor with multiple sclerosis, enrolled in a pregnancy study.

The CDR3 DNA is TGTGCCAGCAGCTCCGGGACAGGGAATGAAAAACTGTTTTTT. Translation gives CASSSGTGNEKLFF. The J gene is TRBJ1-4, the V gene TRBV7-6; 9 bases line up with TRBD1. CDR1 is SGHVS and CDR2 is FNYEAQ in the germline V gene. V lost 4 bases to trimming and J lost 5 bases; unmatched junction nucleotides: 2. The CDR3 contains 14 residues.

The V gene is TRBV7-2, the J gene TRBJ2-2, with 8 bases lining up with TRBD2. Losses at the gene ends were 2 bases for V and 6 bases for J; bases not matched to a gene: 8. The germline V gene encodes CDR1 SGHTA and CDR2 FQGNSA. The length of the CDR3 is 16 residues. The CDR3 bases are TGTGCCAGCAGCTTATGGGCCCGGGGGGGCCCCGGGGAGCTGTTTTTT. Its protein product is CASSLWARGGPGELFF.

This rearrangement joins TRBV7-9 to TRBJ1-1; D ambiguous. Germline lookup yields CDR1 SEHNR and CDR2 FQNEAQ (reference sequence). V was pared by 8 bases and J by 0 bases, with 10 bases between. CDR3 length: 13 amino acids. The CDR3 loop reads CASGLTVNTEAFF. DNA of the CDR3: TGTGCCAGCGGTCTTACAGTGAACACTGAAGCTTTCTTT.

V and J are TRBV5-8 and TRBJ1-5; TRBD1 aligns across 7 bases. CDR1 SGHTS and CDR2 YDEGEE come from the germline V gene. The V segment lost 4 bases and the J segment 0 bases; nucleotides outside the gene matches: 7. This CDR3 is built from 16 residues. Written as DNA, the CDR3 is TGTGCCAGCAGCAGTGGGACAGTACATAGCAATCAGCCCCAGCATTTT. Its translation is CASSSGTVHSNQPQHF.

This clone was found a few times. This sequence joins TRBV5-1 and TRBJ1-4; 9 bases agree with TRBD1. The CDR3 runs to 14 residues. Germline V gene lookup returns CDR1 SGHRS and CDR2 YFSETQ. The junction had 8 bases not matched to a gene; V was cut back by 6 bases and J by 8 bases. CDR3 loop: CASKLGQGTEKLFF. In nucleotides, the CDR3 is TGCGCCAGCAAACTGGGACAGGGCACGGAAAAACTGTTTTTT.

The CDR3 sequence: CASSPIGAASSYNEQFF. CDR3 in DNA: TGCGCCAGCAGCCCGATTGGAGCGGCCAGCTCCTACAATGAGCAGTTCTTC. This rearrangement joins TRBV4-1 to TRBJ2-1, with D perhaps matching TRBD2 (5 bases). V gave up 4 bases and J gave up 0 bases, with 16 bases separating them. The CDR3 consists of 17 residues. The germline V gene has CDR1 MGHRA and CDR2 YSYEKL.

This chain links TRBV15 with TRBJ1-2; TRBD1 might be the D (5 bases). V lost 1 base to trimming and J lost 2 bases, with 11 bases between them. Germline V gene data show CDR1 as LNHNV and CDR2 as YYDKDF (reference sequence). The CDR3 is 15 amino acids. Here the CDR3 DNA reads TGTGCCACCAGCAGAGGGGCGGGGCTGAACTATGGCTACACCTTC. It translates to CATSRGAGLNYGYTF. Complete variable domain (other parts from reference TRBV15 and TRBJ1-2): DAMVIQNPRYQVTQFGKPVTLSCSQTLNHNVMYWYQQKSSQAPKLLFHYYDKDFNNEADTPDNFQSRRPNTSFCFLDIRSPGLGDTAMYLCATSRGAGLNYGYTFGSGTRLTVV.

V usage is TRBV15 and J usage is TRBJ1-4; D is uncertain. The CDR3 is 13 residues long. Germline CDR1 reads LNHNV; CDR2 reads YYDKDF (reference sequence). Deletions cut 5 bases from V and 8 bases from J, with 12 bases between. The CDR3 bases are TGTGCCACCAGCGGCGGCGGGCGGGAAAAACTGTTTTTT. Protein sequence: CATSGGGREKLFF.

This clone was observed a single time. The CDR3 DNA reads as TGTGCCAGCAGTTGGAGCTACGAGCAGTACTTC. Residues: CASSWSYEQYF. The chain combines TRBV2 with TRBJ2-7; D gene uncertain. The germline CDR1 and CDR2 sequences are SNHLY and FYNNEI. CDR3 length: 11 amino acids. V gave up 5 bases and J gave up 3 bases, with 5 bases separating them.

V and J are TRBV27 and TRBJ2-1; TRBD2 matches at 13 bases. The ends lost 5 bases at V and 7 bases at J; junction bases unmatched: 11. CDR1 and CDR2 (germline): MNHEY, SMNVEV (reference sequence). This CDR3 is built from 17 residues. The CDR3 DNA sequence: TGTGCCAGCAGTCCGTGGACTAGCGGGGGTATTAAGAATGAGCAGTTCTTC. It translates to CASSPWTSGGIKNEQFF.

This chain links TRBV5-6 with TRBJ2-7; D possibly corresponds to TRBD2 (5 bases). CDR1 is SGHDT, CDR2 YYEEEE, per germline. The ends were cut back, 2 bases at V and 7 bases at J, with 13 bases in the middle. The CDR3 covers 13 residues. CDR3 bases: TGTGCCAGCAGCTTCTTAACTAGTGGAGAGCAGTACTTC. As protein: CASSFLTSGEQYF.

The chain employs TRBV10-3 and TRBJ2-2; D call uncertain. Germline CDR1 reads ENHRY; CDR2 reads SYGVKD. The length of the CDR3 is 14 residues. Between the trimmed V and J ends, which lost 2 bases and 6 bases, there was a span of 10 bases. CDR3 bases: TGTGCCATCAGTGAGAGACTCCAACCCGGGGAGCTGTTTTTT. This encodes CAISERLQPGELFF.

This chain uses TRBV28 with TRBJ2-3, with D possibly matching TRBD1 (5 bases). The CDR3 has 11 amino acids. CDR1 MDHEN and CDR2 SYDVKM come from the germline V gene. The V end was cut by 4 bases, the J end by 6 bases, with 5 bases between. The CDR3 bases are TGTGCCAGCAGTTCAGGGGATACGCAGTATTTT. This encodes CASSSGDTQYF.

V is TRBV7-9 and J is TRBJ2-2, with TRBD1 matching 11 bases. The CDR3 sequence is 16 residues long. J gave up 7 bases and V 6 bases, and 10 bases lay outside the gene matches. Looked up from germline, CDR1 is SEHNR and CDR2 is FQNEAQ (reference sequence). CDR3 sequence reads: CASSQPGQGVNGELFF. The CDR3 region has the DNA TGTGCCAGCAGTCAACCGGGACAGGGGGTAAACGGGGAGCTGTTTTTT. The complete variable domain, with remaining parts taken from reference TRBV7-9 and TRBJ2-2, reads DTGVSQNPRHKITKRGQNVTFRCDPISEHNRLYWYRQTLGQGPEFLTYFQNEAQLEKSRLLSDRFSAERPKGSFSTLEIQRTEQGDSAMYLCASSQPGQGVNGELFFGEGSRLTVL.

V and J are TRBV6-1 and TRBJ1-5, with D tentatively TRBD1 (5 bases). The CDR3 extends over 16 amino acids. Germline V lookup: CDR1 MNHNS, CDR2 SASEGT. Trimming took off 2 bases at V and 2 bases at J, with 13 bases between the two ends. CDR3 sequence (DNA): TGTGCCAGCAGTGAAAACCAGGGAATGGGCAATCAGCCCCAGCATTTT. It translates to CASSENQGMGNQPQHF.

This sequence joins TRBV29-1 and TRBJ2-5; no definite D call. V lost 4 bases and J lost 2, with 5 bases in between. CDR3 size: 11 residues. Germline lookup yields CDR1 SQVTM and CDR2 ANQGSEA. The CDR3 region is CSVAGQETQYF. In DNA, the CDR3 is TGCAGCGTTGCGGGTCAAGAGACCCAGTACTTC.

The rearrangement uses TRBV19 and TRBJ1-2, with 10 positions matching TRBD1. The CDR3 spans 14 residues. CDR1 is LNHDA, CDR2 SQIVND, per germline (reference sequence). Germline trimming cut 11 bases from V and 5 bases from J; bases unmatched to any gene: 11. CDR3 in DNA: TGTGCCCTCCGGGACAGGGGAAAGACGTATGGCTACACCTTC. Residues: CALRDRGKTYGYTF.

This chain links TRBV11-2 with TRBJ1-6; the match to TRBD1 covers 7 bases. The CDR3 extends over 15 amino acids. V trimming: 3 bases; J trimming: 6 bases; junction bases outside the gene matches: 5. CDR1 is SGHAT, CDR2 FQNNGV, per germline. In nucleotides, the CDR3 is TGTGCCAGCAGCTTGTTCAGGGACAGTAATTCACCCCTCCACTTT. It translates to CASSLFRDSNSPLHF.

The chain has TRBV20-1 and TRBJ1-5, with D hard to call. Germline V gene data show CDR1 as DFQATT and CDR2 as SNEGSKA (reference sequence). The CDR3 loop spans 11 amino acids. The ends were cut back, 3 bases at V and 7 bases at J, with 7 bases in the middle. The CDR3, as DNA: TGCAGTGCTAGGTCGGGACAGCCCCAGCATTTT. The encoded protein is CSARSGQPQHF.

CDR3 sequence (DNA): TGTGCCAGCAGTGAGATTTGGGAGACAGATACGCAGTATTTT. This encodes CASSEIWETDTQYF. The chain has TRBV2 and TRBJ2-3, with a possible D match to TRBD2 (5 bases). Germline V gives CDR1 SNHLY, CDR2 FYNNEI. V was shortened by 3 bases and J by 3 bases, with 10 bases between the two germline ends. The CDR3 covers 14 residues. The full variable domain, completed using reference TRBV2 and TRBJ2-3, is EPEVTQTPSHQVTQMGQEVILRCVPISNHLYFYWYRQILGQKVEFLVSFYNNEISEKSEIFDDQFSVERPDGSNFTLKIRSTKLEDSAMYFCASSEIWETDTQYFGPGTRLTVL.

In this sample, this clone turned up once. In DNA form, the CDR3 reads TGTGCCAGCAGCGCCTCAGGGGGTAGCAATCAGCCCCAGCATTTT. Its protein product is CASSASGGSNQPQHF. The chain links TRBV6-5 to TRBJ1-5; TRBD1 agrees at 7 bases. Germline trimming cut 6 bases from V and 0 bases from J; bases unmatched to any gene: 5. Germline V CDR1 and CDR2: MNHEY, SVGAGI. The CDR3 covers 15 residues.

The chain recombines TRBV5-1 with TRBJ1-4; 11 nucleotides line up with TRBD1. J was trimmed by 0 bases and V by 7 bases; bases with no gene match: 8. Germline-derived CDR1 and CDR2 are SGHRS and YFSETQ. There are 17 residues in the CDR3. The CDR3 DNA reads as TGCGCCAGCTCCTTGTGGGACAGGGGGTCAACTAATGAAAAACTGTTTTTT. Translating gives CASSLWDRGSTNEKLFF.